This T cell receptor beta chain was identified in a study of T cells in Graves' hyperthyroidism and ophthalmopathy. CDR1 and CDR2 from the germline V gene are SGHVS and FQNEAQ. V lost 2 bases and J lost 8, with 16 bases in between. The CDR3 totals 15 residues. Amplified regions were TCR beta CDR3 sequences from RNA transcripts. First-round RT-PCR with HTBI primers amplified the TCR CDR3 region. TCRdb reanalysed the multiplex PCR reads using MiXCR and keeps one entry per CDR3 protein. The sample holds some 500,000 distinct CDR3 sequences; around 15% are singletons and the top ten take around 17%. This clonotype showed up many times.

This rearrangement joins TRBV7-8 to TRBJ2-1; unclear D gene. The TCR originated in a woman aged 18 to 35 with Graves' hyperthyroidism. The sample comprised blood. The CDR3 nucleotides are TGTGCCAGCAGCTTAAGTCGCCCCGCAGGCGATGAGCAGTTCTTC. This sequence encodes CASSLSRPAGDEQFF.